This T cell receptor beta chain was sequenced in a study of blood T cell repertoires in COVID-19. Assay: immunoSEQ multiplex PCR; the TCRdb copy retains only in-frame clones and omits some. The profile shows 200,000 to 250,000 clones, about 86% of them singletons. Germline loops: CDR1 GTSNPN, CDR2 SVGIG (reference sequence). CDR3 length equals 19 residues. Trimming cost V 4 bases and J 1 base, with 28 bases left between them. The sample was PBMCs or T cells enriched from blood (not recorded which). The V and J genes are TRBV30 and TRBJ1-1; tentatively, D is TRBD1 (5 bases). The clonotype comes from a woman between 45 and 65 years old with acute COVID-19. CDR3 in amino acids: CAWIPIGGASSYRNTEAFF. In nucleotides, the CDR3 is TGTGCCTGGATTCCCATCGGCGGGGCCAGTAGTTACAGGAACACTGAAGCTTTCTTT.